A selection of T cell receptor beta chains follows, all from one sample in a study of T-cell reconstitution after alpha-beta-depleted transplantation in children. TCRdb re-derived calls from the PCR reads in MiXCR, one entry per CDR3 protein. The sample has around 190,000 distinct CDR3 sequences; approximately 7% are singletons. The material was PBMCs, obtained before TCRalphabeta/CD19-depleted stem cell transplant. These receptors were taken from a boy aged 2-9 years with acute lymphoblastic leukemia, due to receive a stem cell transplant. CDR3s include the opening cysteine and the closing phenylalanine or tryptophan. Fields, in order: clone size, V gene, D gene, J gene, CDR3 protein, CDR3 DNA. The D gene is left open where the match is weak. Some rows mark clone size as missing; the rest say once, few, many or name a class of expanded clone.

many	TRBV29-1	-	TRBJ2-2	CSVTGFDTGELFF	TGCAGCGTCACAGGGTTTGACACCGGGGAGCTGTTTTTT
-	TRBV4-2	-	TRBJ2-7	CASSPAVGAVNNEQYF	TGTGCCAGCAGCCCAGCCGTGGGGGCGGTAAATAACGAGCAGTACTTC
many	TRBV20-1	TRBD2	TRBJ2-5	CSASPKATGGETQYF	TGCAGTGCTAGTCCCAAAGCAACGGGAGGGGAGACCCAGTACTTC
many	TRBV11-2	TRBD2	TRBJ2-3	CASSLSGGGPDTQYF	TGTGCCAGCAGCTTAAGCGGGGGGGGCCCAGATACGCAGTATTTT
many	TRBV29-1	-	TRBJ2-1	CSGRGHGSYNEQFF	TGCAGCGGGAGGGGACATGGGTCCTACAATGAGCAGTTCTTC
many	TRBV28	-	TRBJ1-2	CAIHEGGGLYFTNYGYTF	TGTGCCATCCATGAGGGTGGGGGACTCTATTTCACTAACTATGGCTACACCTTC
-	TRBV28	TRBD1	TRBJ2-7	CASSLPGTAYEQYF	TGTGCCAGCAGCCTACCCGGGACAGCCTACGAGCAGTACTTC
many	TRBV29-1	-	TRBJ2-7	CSVGGQSSEQYF	TGCAGCGTGGGAGGACAGAGCTCCGAGCAGTACTTC
many	TRBV28	-	TRBJ1-5	CAGTNSNQPQHF	TGTGCCGGGACAAATAGCAATCAGCCCCAGCATTTT
many	TRBV20-1	TRBD2	TRBJ2-1	CSAFLTSGRAMGQFF	TGCAGTGCTTTCCTGACTAGCGGGAGGGCCATGGGGCAGTTCTTC
many	TRBV11-2	-	TRBJ2-1	CASSLEGLGSNEQFF	TGTGCCAGCAGCTTAGAAGGGTTGGGAAGCAATGAGCAGTTCTTC
many	TRBV7-2	-	TRBJ2-3	CASTVASPDTQYF	TGTGCCAGCACCGTAGCTAGCCCGGATACGCAGTATTTT
-	TRBV20-1	-	TRBJ2-3	CSATRLRSDGQYF	TGCAGTGCTACCCGTTTGCGTAGTGATGGGCAGTATTTT
-	TRBV12-3/TRBV12-4	TRBD2	TRBJ2-1	CASSLSPAGAYNEQFF	TGTGCCAGCAGTTTATCTCCGGCGGGGGCCTACAATGAGCAGTTCTTC
-	TRBV7-9	-	TRBJ2-2	CASSLGGARNTGELFF	TGTGCCAGCAGCTTGGGGGGGGCGCGGAACACCGGGGAGCTGTTTTTT
many	TRBV10-3	TRBD2	TRBJ2-1	CAISSDPGGSEQFF	TGTGCCATCAGTTCGGATCCCGGGGGGAGTGAGCAGTTCTTC
-	TRBV9	-	TRBJ2-1	CASSVDATVYYNEQFF	TGTGCCAGCAGCGTAGACGCGACAGTATATTACAATGAGCAGTTCTTC
many	TRBV7-2	TRBD1	TRBJ2-1	CASTIHNDRDPEQFF	TGTGCCAGCACCATCCACAACGACAGGGATCCTGAGCAGTTCTTC
many	TRBV20-1	-	TRBJ2-1	CSARSGEQFF	TGCAGTGCTAGAAGCGGTGAGCAGTTCTTC
-	TRBV24-1	-	TRBJ2-7	CATSTFGGNPYEQYF	TGTGCCACCAGTACCTTCGGAGGAAATCCCTACGAGCAGTACTTC
many	TRBV12-3/TRBV12-4	TRBD2	TRBJ2-1	CASRTGLAGGGEQFF	TGTGCCAGCAGAACGGGACTAGCGGGGGGGGGTGAGCAGTTCTTC
many	TRBV9	-	TRBJ2-3	CASSVGSGGAADTQYF	TGTGCCAGCAGCGTAGGGAGTGGAGGGGCGGCAGATACGCAGTATTTT
few	TRBV27	TRBD1	TRBJ1-1	CATQDRTEAFF	TGTGCCACCCAGGACAGGACTGAAGCTTTCTTT
many	TRBV7-8	TRBD1	TRBJ2-4	CASSRGDRSRIQYF	TGTGCCAGCAGCCGAGGGGACAGATCTCGCATTCAGTACTTC
many	TRBV20-1	-	TRBJ2-7	CSAWRDGPYEQYF	TGCAGTGCCTGGAGGGACGGACCCTACGAGCAGTACTTC
many	TRBV20-1	-	TRBJ2-7	CSARDTGGSYEQYF	TGCAGTGCTAGAGATACTGGCGGTTCCTACGAGCAGTACTTC
-	TRBV10-3	TRBD2	TRBJ2-3	CAISETGTSGIDTQYF	TGTGCCATCAGTGAGACCGGGACTAGCGGGATCGATACGCAGTATTTT
-	TRBV7-2	TRBD1	TRBJ2-7	CASSPRERDRSSYEQYF	TGTGCCAGCAGCCCCCGGGAAAGGGACAGAAGCTCCTACGAGCAGTACTTC
many	TRBV29-1	-	TRBJ2-3	CSVKVSTTDTQYF	TGCAGCGTTAAGGTATCGACCACAGATACGCAGTATTTT
many	TRBV20-1	-	TRBJ2-3	CSARNRRADDTQYF	TGCAGTGCTAGAAATAGGAGGGCGGACGATACGCAGTATTTT
-	TRBV28	TRBD2	TRBJ2-7	CASSPGGAEQYF	TGTGCCAGCAGTCCCGGGGGGGCCGAGCAGTACTTC
many	TRBV6-2/TRBV6-3	-	TRBJ1-1	CASSLRRNTEAFF	TGTGCCAGCAGTTTACGACGCAACACTGAAGCTTTCTTT
few	TRBV4-3	TRBD1	TRBJ1-2	CASSQEGGTGNYGYTF	TGCGCCAGCAGCCAAGAAGGGGGGACAGGGAACTATGGCTACACCTTC
many	TRBV6-2/TRBV6-3	TRBD2	TRBJ2-1	CASSYGAGVSSYNEQFF	TGTGCCAGCAGTTACGGGGCGGGAGTTAGTTCCTACAATGAGCAGTTCTTC
-	TRBV7-8	TRBD1	TRBJ2-6	CASSVFVRQGSGANVLTF	TGTGCCAGCAGCGTGTTCGTCCGACAGGGGTCTGGGGCCAACGTCCTGACTTTC
many	TRBV18	-	TRBJ2-3	CASSPPDQRITSTDTQYF	TGTGCCAGCTCACCACCGGATCAAAGGATTACTAGCACAGATACGCAGTATTTT
-	TRBV20-1	-	TRBJ1-1	CSAPLSAAEAFF	TGCAGTGCTCCGTTAAGTGCGGCTGAAGCTTTCTTT
many	TRBV12-3/TRBV12-4	-	TRBJ2-5	CASSFLNSGETQYF	TGTGCCAGCAGTTTCCTTAATTCTGGAGAGACCCAGTACTTC
-	TRBV6-2/TRBV6-3	-	TRBJ1-2	CASRKQGLNYGYTF	TGTGCCAGCAGAAAACAGGGCCTGAACTATGGCTACACCTTC
few	TRBV27	-	TRBJ2-5	CASSVGGRGQETQYF	TGTGCCAGCTCGGTGGGTGGCAGGGGACAAGAGACCCAGTACTTC
many	TRBV20-1	TRBD2	TRBJ2-3	CSARVPSGGRDTDTQYF	TGCAGTGCTAGGGTTCCTAGCGGGGGGCGTGACACAGATACGCAGTATTTT
many	TRBV19	-	TRBJ2-2	CASSSLYGGRDTGELFF	TGTGCCAGTAGTTCCCTCTACGGGGGGCGAGACACCGGGGAGCTGTTTTTT
-	TRBV28	-	TRBJ2-7	CASSLMGPNYEQYF	TGTGCCAGCAGTCTAATGGGACCGAACTACGAGCAGTACTTC
many	TRBV29-1	-	TRBJ1-2	CSVVHLLGYTF	TGCAGCGTTGTGCACCTTCTCGGCTACACCTTC
many	TRBV9	-	TRBJ2-5	CASSVAGYQETQYF	TGTGCCAGCAGCGTAGCGGGGTACCAAGAGACCCAGTACTTC
many	TRBV6-1	TRBD2	TRBJ2-3	CASSGLAGDTQYF	TGTGCCAGCAGCGGACTAGCGGGAGATACGCAGTATTTT
few	TRBV2	-	TRBJ2-3	CASSLQIDTQYF	TGTGCCAGCAGTCTTCAGATAGATACGCAGTATTTT
many	TRBV5-8	-	TRBJ2-5	CASIIGATGKETQYF	TGTGCCAGCATCATTGGGGCGACAGGAAAAGAGACCCAGTACTTC
many	TRBV5-1	-	TRBJ2-4	CASSQGRNLAKNIQYF	TGCGCCAGCAGCCAAGGACGGAACCTAGCCAAAAACATTCAGTACTTC
many	TRBV29-1	-	TRBJ1-2	CSVEDMEGLANYGYTF	TGCAGCGTTGAAGATATGGAGGGACTAGCTAACTATGGCTACACCTTC
many	TRBV29-1	TRBD2	TRBJ2-1	CSSWGTSGRARGNEQFF	TGCAGCTCCTGGGGAACTAGCGGGAGGGCCCGAGGAAATGAGCAGTTCTTC
-	TRBV12-3/TRBV12-4	-	TRBJ2-2	CTISFESGEVFF	TGTACCATCAGTTTCGAGTCCGGGGAGGTGTTTTTT
many	TRBV6-1	-	TRBJ1-1	CASSDLRRLNTEAFF	TGTGCCAGCAGTGATTTGCGACGGCTGAACACTGAAGCTTTCTTT
many	TRBV12-3/TRBV12-4	-	TRBJ2-4	CASLVRGIQYF	TGTGCCAGCCTAGTCAGGGGCATTCAGTACTTC
-	TRBV3-1	TRBD2	TRBJ2-1	CASSKLSGGAQGDEQFF	TGTGCCAGCAGCAAACTAAGCGGGGGGGCGCAGGGGGATGAGCAGTTCTTC
-	TRBV4-1	TRBD1	TRBJ1-5	CASSQIRDSGGNQPQHF	TGCGCCAGCAGCCAAATCCGGGACAGTGGAGGGAATCAGCCCCAGCATTTT
many	TRBV29-1	TRBD1	TRBJ1-2	CSVEGRGDRGGYTF	TGCAGCGTTGAAGGACGGGGGGACAGGGGAGGCTACACCTTC
many	TRBV12-3/TRBV12-4	-	TRBJ2-7	CASSPLGYEQYF	TGTGCCAGCAGTCCCCTAGGCTACGAGCAGTACTTC